The 16 T cell receptor beta chains given below trace back to one sample, sequenced in a study of T cell repertoires in cytomegalovirus infection. Their cognate antigens are unknown. In TCRdb, the reads were re-called with MiXCR into one record per CDR3 protein. Counted here are a few hundred thousand distinct CDR3 sequences, just under 40% occurring once; the ten biggest clones make up 48%. Sequenced here: cultured PBMCs, sampled from culture after CMV antigen stimulation. All receptors derive from a human donor in good health (CMV status not recorded). Some clones in this sample may be carry-over from other donors' samples.

The V gene is TRBV14, the J gene TRBJ2-7, with D possibly matching TRBD1 (7 bases). This CDR3 is 17 amino acids long. Germline CDR1 reads SGHDN; CDR2 reads FVKESK. V was shortened by 0 bases and J by 5 bases, with 20 bases between the two germline ends. The CDR3 DNA reads as TGTGCCAGCAGCCAAGATACGGGTGCAGGGGGGATCGACGAGCAGTACTTC. Its translation: CASSQDTGAGGIDEQYF.

V gene TRBV4-1 combines with J gene TRBJ1-4; the D gene is possibly TRBD1 (6 bases). In germline, CDR1 is MGHRA, CDR2 YSYEKL. Trimming removed 1 base from V and 7 bases from J, with 13 bases in between. CDR3 size: 15 residues. CDR3 loop: CASSQVRGGGEKLFF. The CDR3 DNA reads as TGCGCCAGCAGCCAAGTTCGCGGGGGCGGTGAAAAACTGTTTTTT.

This clonotype came up a few times. The chain couples TRBV4-2 to TRBJ2-7; 10 nucleotides align to TRBD1. V lost 2 bases and J lost 2; bases outside the gene matches: 6. Looked up from germline, CDR1 is LGHNA and CDR2 is YNFKEQ. This CDR3 has 16 amino acids. CDR3 protein: CASSQSPGTGAYEQYF. DNA for the CDR3: TGTGCCAGCAGCCAATCCCCGGGGACAGGGGCCTACGAGCAGTACTTC.

The rearrangement uses TRBV20-1 and TRBJ2-1; weak D call: TRBD2 (6 bases). Per germline, CDR1 DFQATT and CDR2 SNEGSKA (reference sequence). The CDR3 is made up of 16 amino acids. V lost 6 bases and J lost 7, with 25 bases in between. For the CDR3, the DNA is TGCAGTGCCACCACGACCGGCGGGAAACTAGCTAATGAGCAGTTCTTC. Protein: CSATTTGGKLANEQFF.

Many counts were recorded for this clonotype. The rearrangement links TRBV7-2 to TRBJ1-1; possible D gene TRBD1, 5 bases. Per the germline V gene, CDR1 is SGHTA and CDR2 is FQGNSA. The CDR3 totals 15 residues. Trimming took 5 bases from V and 4 from J, leaving 17 bases between them. CDR3 sequence (DNA): TGTGCCAGCAGCCCCAGCGGGCAGGGCGGCACTGAAGCTTTCTTT. The encoded protein is CASSPSGQGGTEAFF.

This chain uses TRBV7-9 with TRBJ1-5; D gene uncertain. Per the germline V gene, CDR1 is SEHNR and CDR2 is FQNEAQ (reference sequence). Trimming shortened V by 2 bases and J by 0 bases, and 8 bases separated the two germline ends. The CDR3 consists of 15 residues. The CDR3 region is CASSLKGHSNQPQHF. For the CDR3, the DNA is TGTGCCAGCAGCTTAAAGGGCCATAGCAATCAGCCCCAGCATTTT.

The chain links TRBV28 to TRBJ1-3; no definite D call. The germline CDR1 and CDR2 sequences are MDHEN and SYDVKM. The length of the CDR3 is 13 residues. V was pared by 7 bases and J by 3 bases, with 10 bases between. The CDR3 reads CASIGFYGNTIYF. The CDR3 DNA reads TGTGCCAGCATTGGGTTCTATGGAAACACCATATATTTT.

This clonotype was counted a few times. This sequence joins TRBV7-9 and TRBJ2-3; no reliable D call. The CDR3 contains 14 residues. Trimming took 5 bases from V and 2 from J, leaving 11 bases between them. The germline CDR1 and CDR2 sequences are SEHNR and FQNEAQ (reference sequence). The CDR3 region has the DNA TGTGCCAGCAGCGAGATGTTAGTCACAGATACGCAGTATTTT. Translation: CASSEMLVTDTQYF.

The chain recombines TRBV4-1 with TRBJ1-5; unclear D gene. In germline, CDR1 is MGHRA, CDR2 YSYEKL. The V end was cut by 1 base, the J end by 7 bases, with 8 bases between. The CDR3 has 13 residues. CDR3 nucleotides: TGCGCCAGCAGCCAAGGAGTAGGACAGCCCCAGCATTTT. Its protein product is CASSQGVGQPQHF.

This clonotype was seen more than once but under ten times. The chain uses TRBV2 and TRBJ1-6, with a tentative D call TRBD1 (5 bases). The CDR3 consists of 20 residues. Germline values: CDR1 SNHLY, CDR2 FYNNEI. Trimming left V 2 bases short and J 0 bases short, with 20 bases between. CDR3 loop: CASSEFGSRGGSSYNSPLHF. CDR3 coding DNA: TGTGCCAGCAGTGAATTTGGGAGCCGGGGGGGAAGCTCCTATAATTCACCCCTCCACTTT.

The chain recombines TRBV27 with TRBJ2-2, with D maybe TRBD2 (6 bases). V shed 7 bases and J shed 0 bases, with 15 bases lying between them. CDR1 MNHEY and CDR2 SMNVEV come from the germline V gene (reference sequence). The CDR3 runs to 16 residues. The CDR3 DNA sequence: TGTGCCAGCACGTCCTGGGGGGTCGCGAACACCGGGGAGCTGTTTTTT. This sequence encodes CASTSWGVANTGELFF.

This clonotype occurred a few times. The chain employs TRBV19 and TRBJ1-1; TRBD1 agrees at 7 bases. V trimming: 6 bases; J trimming: 1 base; junction bases outside the gene matches: 2. The CDR3 sequence is 13 residues long. Germline V gene sequence: CDR1 LNHDA, CDR2 SQIVND (reference sequence). CDR3 sequence reads: CASRRQGNTEAFF. The CDR3, as DNA: TGTGCCAGTAGACGACAGGGGAACACTGAAGCTTTCTTT.

This clonotype was detected a few times. This rearrangement joins TRBV7-9 to TRBJ2-1, with 10 bases that match TRBD2. With 5 bases clipped from V and 2 bases from J, the junction kept 6 bases outside the gene matches. The CDR3 covers 16 residues. Germline lookup yields CDR1 SEHNR and CDR2 FQNEAQ (reference sequence). CDR3 in DNA: TGTGCCAGCAGCGATAGCGGGAGGCCCACCTACAATGAGCAGTTCTTC. Residues: CASSDSGRPTYNEQFF.

This chain connects TRBV4-1 to TRBJ2-3, with 13 bases that match TRBD2. The trim removed 0 bases at V and 2 bases at J, leaving 5 bases unmatched. The CDR3 extends over 18 amino acids. CDR1 and CDR2 (germline): MGHRA, YSYEKL. CDR3 loop: CASSQEATSGGNTDTQYF. In DNA form, the CDR3 reads TGCGCCAGCAGCCAAGAGGCGACTAGCGGGGGGAACACAGATACGCAGTATTTT.

The chain is built from TRBV7-8 and TRBJ2-1; D possibly matches TRBD1 or TRBD2 (6 bases each). Germline lookup yields CDR1 SGHVS and CDR2 FQNEAQ. The germline V and J ends were trimmed by 2 bases and 14 bases, with 22 bases remaining between them. CDR3 length: 15 amino acids. The CDR3, as DNA: TGTGCCAGCAGCTTAAGGAGGGGTACCGGGGGCGCGAAGTTCTTC. Its protein product is CASSLRRGTGGAKFF.

The chain is built from TRBV18 and TRBJ1-1, with D unclear. The length of the CDR3 is 11 residues. Germline CDR1 is KGHSH and CDR2 is LQKENI. The V and J ends lost 6 bases and 6 bases respectively, with 8 bases between them. In DNA form, the CDR3 reads TGTGCCAGCTCCTCACTATCTGAAGCTTTCTTT. Translating gives CASSSLSEAFF.